These 29 T cell receptor beta chains were all obtained from the same sample, sequenced in a study of blood T cell repertoires in COVID-19. Method: immunoSEQ multiplex PCR; TCRdb's copy keeps in-frame clones and lacks some. The sample has 250,000 to 300,000 clones, over 75% seen once. Sequencing input: PBMCs or T cells enriched from blood (not recorded which). These receptors were taken from a woman aged 25 to 45 who had recovered from COVID-19.

The genes are TRBV6-4 and TRBJ2-5, with D perhaps matching TRBD1 (5 bases). Trimming shortened V by 4 bases and J by 4 bases, and 10 bases separated the two germline ends. CDR1 is MRHNA and CDR2 is SNTAGT in the germline V gene. This CDR3 contains 13 residues. The CDR3: CASSVNRGETQYF. The CDR3, as DNA: TGTGCCAGCAGTGTTAATAGGGGAGAGACCCAGTACTTC.

Notes on this clone: Mismatch with germline at one junction end may stem from a read error. V is TRBV28 and J is TRBJ1-1; TRBD1 matches at 7 bases. The CDR3 has 14 amino acids. Germline-derived CDR1 and CDR2 are MDHEN and SYDVKM. DNA for the CDR3: TGTGCCAGCACTTTAAGGGGGCTGAACACTGAAGCTTTCTTT. Translation gives CASTLRGLNTEAFF.

CDR3 amino acids: CASSTQQGVLHYEQYF. The CDR3 region has the DNA TGTGCCAGCAGTACTCAACAGGGGGTCCTTCACTACGAGCAGTACTTC. The V call is TRBV28, the J call TRBJ2-7; TRBD1 aligns across 8 bases. Germline V gene lookup returns CDR1 MDHEN and CDR2 SYDVKM. The CDR3 length is 16 residues. The V segment lost 5 bases and the J segment 3 bases; nucleotides outside the gene matches: 12.

This chain joins TRBV18 and TRBJ1-5, with D possibly TRBD1 on 5 matching bases. V was pared by 6 bases and J by 0 bases, with 12 bases between. This CDR3 spans 15 amino acids. Germline values: CDR1 KGHSH, CDR2 LQKENI. CDR3 amino acids: CASSRDFNSNQPQHF. CDR3 DNA sequence: TGTGCCAGCTCGAGGGACTTCAATAGCAATCAGCCCCAGCATTTT.

J is TRBJ2-7 and V is TRBV5-1; D not resolved. The germline V gene encodes CDR1 SGHRS and CDR2 YFSETQ. V lost 0 bases and J 2 bases, leaving 3 bases between the germline ends. The CDR3 is 12 amino acids. The CDR3 nucleotides read TGCGCCAGCAGCTTGGGAGCCTACGAGCAGTACTTC. This codes for CASSLGAYEQYF.

The CDR3: CAWRGAVFLNTEAFF. The CDR3 DNA reads as TGTGCCTGGAGAGGGGCAGTCTTCTTGAACACTGAAGCTTTCTTT. The rearrangement links TRBV30 to TRBJ1-1; perhaps TRBD1 as D (5 bases). The CDR3 totals 15 residues. The germline V and J ends were trimmed by 3 bases and 0 bases, with 14 bases remaining between them. Germline CDR1 and CDR2: GTSNPN and SVGIG (reference sequence).

The gene calls are TRBV5-1 and TRBJ2-7; 10 bases are a match to TRBD1. CDR1 is SGHRS, CDR2 YFSETQ, per germline. The CDR3 is made up of 16 amino acids. V shed 1 base, J shed 2 bases, and the junction held 6 bases outside the gene matches. This CDR3 is CASSLRPGQGTYEQYF. The CDR3 DNA reads TGCGCCAGCAGCTTGAGGCCGGGACAGGGGACCTACGAGCAGTACTTC.

This clone has just one count. V gene TRBV28 combines with J gene TRBJ1-6; D uncertain. With 3 bases removed from V and 5 bases from J, the gap between germline ends came to 8 bases. From germline, CDR1 is MDHEN and CDR2 SYDVKM. CDR3 size: 14 residues. The CDR3 protein is CASSFVQDNSPLHF. DNA of the CDR3: TGTGCCAGCAGTTTCGTCCAGGATAATTCACCCCTCCACTTT.

The chain employs TRBV12-3 or TRBV12-4 and TRBJ1-2; D gene uncertain. This CDR3 comprises 12 residues. The ends were cut back, 6 bases at V and 4 bases at J, with 9 bases in the middle. The CDR3 loop reads CASSRESYGYTF. CDR3 DNA: TGTGCCAGCAGCCGCGAGAGCTATGGCTACACCTTC.

The gene calls are TRBV7-2 and TRBJ1-1, with 7 bases lining up with TRBD1. The germline V gene has CDR1 SGHTA and CDR2 FQGNSA. The CDR3 contains 16 residues. Trimming removed 5 bases from V and 1 base from J; junction bases left unmatched: 10. The CDR3 protein is CASSLSTGSRNTEAFF. CDR3 bases: TGTGCCAGCAGCCTATCGACAGGGAGCCGGAACACTGAAGCTTTCTTT.

This chain joins TRBV5-1 and TRBJ1-2; TRBD1 might be the D (5 bases). The germline CDR1 and CDR2 sequences are SGHRS and YFSETQ. This CDR3 contains 11 residues. The V end lost 0 bases, the J end lost 8 bases, and 5 bases lay between the germline ends. CDR3: CASSLEGGYTF. The CDR3, as DNA: TGCGCCAGCAGCTTGGAGGGGGGCTACACCTTC. Using reference TRBV5-1 and TRBJ1-2 for the parts outside the CDR3, the full variable domain is KAGVTQTPRYLIKTRGQQVTLSCSPISGHRSVSWYQQTPGQGLQFLFEYFSETQRNKGNFPGRFSGRQFSNSRSEMNVSTLELGDSALYLCASSLEGGYTFGSGTRLTVV.

This chain joins TRBV6-6 and TRBJ2-4, with 14 bases matching TRBD2. J lost 8 bases, V lost 6 bases, and 6 bases had no gene match. This CDR3 has 15 amino acids. Germline V gene sequence: CDR1 MNHNY, CDR2 SVGAGI (reference sequence). CDR3 nucleotides: TGTGCCAGCAGACAGACTAGCGGGAGGGCAGACATTCAGTACTTC. Its translation: CASRQTSGRADIQYF.

The rearrangement links TRBV30 to TRBJ2-6; D is perhaps TRBD2 (5 bases). This CDR3 contains 14 residues. Germline V gene lookup returns CDR1 GTSNPN and CDR2 SVGIG (reference sequence). Trimming stripped 5 bases from V and 1 base from J, with 9 bases between. CDR3 in DNA: TGTGCCTGGGGGTCGGGGTCTGGGGCCAACGTCCTGACTTTC. Translation: CAWGSGSGANVLTF.

The gene calls are TRBV11-2 and TRBJ2-1; TRBD2 matches 11 bases. V lost 5 bases, J lost 8 bases, and 11 bases stayed unmatched. The CDR3 consists of 16 residues. Germline values: CDR1 SGHAT, CDR2 FQNNGV. CDR3 in DNA: TGTGCCAGCAGCCCGACTCTAGCGGGAGGTGTTTATGAGCAGTTCTTC. It is translated as CASSPTLAGGVYEQFF.

The rearrangement uses TRBV27 and TRBJ2-2, with 11 bases identical to TRBD2. The length of the CDR3 is 15 residues. Germline V lookup: CDR1 MNHEY, CDR2 SMNVEV (reference sequence). V trimming: 5 bases; J trimming: 3 bases; junction bases outside the gene matches: 2. The CDR3 loop reads CASSRLAGYTGELFF. The CDR3 region has the DNA TGTGCCAGCAGTAGACTAGCGGGGTACACCGGGGAGCTGTTTTTT.

This chain links TRBV21-1 with TRBJ2-7; the table's TRBD2 call for D was not verified on the DNA. TRBV21-1 is a pseudogene locus. CDR3 length equals 15 residues. DNA for the CDR3: TGTGCCAGCAGCAAAGCAATAGCGGATCAATACGAGCAGTACTTC. Encoded protein: CASSKAIADQYEQYF.

The chain employs TRBV6-6 and TRBJ1-1; the D gene is possibly TRBD1 (5 bases). CDR3 length: 13 residues. CDR1 and CDR2 from the germline V gene are MNHNY and SVGAGI (reference sequence). V lost 6 bases and J 1 base, leaving 9 bases between the germline ends. The CDR3, as DNA: TGTGCCAGCAGCGGCAGGGAGAACACTGAAGCTTTCTTT. Its protein is CASSGRENTEAFF.

This clone was counted once. CDR3 nucleotide sequence: TGTGCCAGCACCGGGGGTTATAATTCACCCCTCCACTTT. Translated: CASTGGYNSPLHF. This sequence joins TRBV27 and TRBJ1-6, with D possibly matching TRBD1 (5 bases). Trimming removed 7 bases from V and 4 bases from J, with 8 bases in between. The CDR3 has 13 amino acids. In germline, CDR1 is MNHEY, CDR2 SMNVEV (reference sequence).

This sequence joins TRBV9 and TRBJ2-3; TRBD1 aligns across 7 bases. Trimming at V came to 4 bases and at J to 5 bases, leaving 7 bases not matched to a gene. The germline V gene encodes CDR1 SGDLS and CDR2 YYNGEE. The CDR3 spans 14 residues. The CDR3 DNA is TGTGCCAGCAGCCCCCGACAGGGAGTAGATACGCAGTATTTT. Protein: CASSPRQGVDTQYF.

The chain recombines TRBV29-1 with TRBJ2-1; 8 bases agree with TRBD2. This CDR3 contains 15 residues. Germline loops: CDR1 SQVTM, CDR2 ANQGSEA. The junction had 9 bases not matched to a gene; V was cut back by 2 bases and J by 6 bases. The CDR3 here is CSVEPGLDISNEQFF. CDR3 sequence (DNA): TGCAGCGTTGAACCGGGACTAGACATTTCCAATGAGCAGTTCTTC.

The chain employs TRBV6-2 or TRBV6-3 and TRBJ2-3, with 11 bases lining up with TRBD2. This CDR3 region has 19 residues. Per germline, CDR1 MNHEY and CDR2 SVGEGT. V was clipped by 2 bases and J by 0 bases; unmatched bases: 10. CDR3 sequence (DNA): TGTGCCAGCAGTTACCCCACTCGGCGGACTAGCGGGAGCACAGATACGCAGTATTTT. Its protein product is CASSYPTRRTSGSTDTQYF.

This chain joins TRBV19 and TRBJ2-5, with D hard to call. The V gene's germline CDR1 is LNHDA and CDR2 SQIVND (reference sequence). Trimming took off 2 bases at V and 9 bases at J, with 16 bases between the two ends. The CDR3 length is 14 residues. The CDR3 sequence is CASSINGQLDAQYF. The CDR3 DNA sequence: TGTGCCAGTAGTATAAATGGCCAGCTAGACGCCCAGTACTTC.

This chain uses TRBV28 with TRBJ2-5; weak D call: TRBD1 (5 bases). Trimming removed 6 bases from V and 5 bases from J, with 22 bases in between. CDR1 is MDHEN, CDR2 SYDVKM, per germline. There are 16 residues in the CDR3. In nucleotides, the CDR3 is TGTGCCAGCAGCTTAACCCCGACAGCCGTAGGGGAGACCCAGTACTTC. Protein product: CASSLTPTAVGETQYF. The whole variable domain, filled in from reference TRBV28 and TRBJ2-5, reads DVKVTQSSRYLVKRTGEKVFLECVQDMDHENMFWYRQDPGLGLRLIYFSYDVKMKEKGDIPEGYSVSREKKERFSLILESASTNQTSMYLCASSLTPTAVGETQYFGPGTRLLVL.

The chain combines TRBV19 with TRBJ1-2, with 12 bases aligning to TRBD1. Trimming took 7 bases from V and 7 from J; bases not matched to a gene: 7. The CDR3 has 14 residues. CDR1 is LNHDA and CDR2 is SQIVND in the germline V gene (reference sequence). In nucleotides, the CDR3 is TGTGCCAGTAAAGAGGGACAGGGGGCCGCTGGCTACACCTTC. This encodes CASKEGQGAAGYTF.

The V gene is TRBV7-6, the J gene TRBJ1-5, with D maybe TRBD1 (5 bases). Germline loops: CDR1 SGHVS, CDR2 FNYEAQ. The CDR3 covers 14 residues. Trimming removed 5 bases from V and 2 bases from J, with 10 bases in between. The CDR3 DNA follows: TGTGCCAGCAGCCAGGGAACTGGCAATCAGCCCCAGCATTTT. It yields the protein CASSQGTGNQPQHF.

The chain couples TRBV7-9 to TRBJ1-1; D perhaps matches TRBD1 (6 bases). Germline V lookup: CDR1 SEHNR, CDR2 FQNEAQ (reference sequence). Trimming cost V 0 bases and J 1 base, with 12 bases left between them. CDR3 size: 16 residues. The CDR3 region is CASSLAVGQSNTEAFF. The CDR3 coding sequence is TGTGCCAGCAGCTTAGCAGTCGGACAGTCGAACACTGAAGCTTTCTTT.

The rearrangement uses TRBV7-2 and TRBJ2-5, with D tentatively TRBD1 (6 bases). Germline V CDR1 and CDR2: SGHTA, FQGNSA. With 8 bases removed from V and 4 bases from J, the gap between germline ends came to 20 bases. The CDR3 is 15 residues long. The CDR3 nucleotides read TGTGCCAGCCGCTATCCGCAGGGGATTGGAGAGACCCAGTACTTC. Its protein product is CASRYPQGIGETQYF.

The rearrangement links TRBV7-2 to TRBJ2-7; TRBD1 agrees at 11 bases. Germline CDR1 reads SGHTA; CDR2 reads FQGNSA. V lost 5 bases and J lost 6; bases outside the gene matches: 9. This CDR3 comprises 15 residues. In DNA form, the CDR3 reads TGTGCCAGCAGCCTACAATCCGGGACAGGGGGCGAGCAGTACTTC. It yields the protein CASSLQSGTGGEQYF.

The J gene is TRBJ1-6, the V gene TRBV9, with D perhaps matching TRBD1 (5 bases). V dropped 2 bases and J dropped 7 bases, with 10 bases sitting between them. The CDR3 is 14 amino acids. Germline assignment: CDR1 SGDLS and CDR2 YYNGEE. DNA for the CDR3: TGTGCCAGCAGCGTCAGGGTGTCGAATTCACCCCTCCACTTT. This sequence encodes CASSVRVSNSPLHF.